One and the same sample provided the 18 T cell receptor beta chains below, sequenced in a study of regulatory T cells. These TCRs' antigens remain unknown. Study-wide points: Hydrophobic residues at CDR3 positions 6 and 7 were enriched in conventional CD4+ T cells of CD3G-deficient patients.

The primer mix had 52 TRBV and 13 TRBJ primers. Repertoires were generated with immunoSEQ multiplex PCR, while TCRdb's copy carries only in-frame clones and drops some. The sample carries over 25,000 clones, over 90% recorded once. Sequencing was carried out using conventional CD4+ T cells sorted from blood. These receptors all come from a child aged 2 to 15 with CD3G deficiency.

The gene calls are TRBV28 and TRBJ1-5; possible D gene TRBD1, 6 bases. V lost 6 bases and J lost 1, with 19 bases in between. The CDR3 has 17 residues. Germline loops: CDR1 MDHEN, CDR2 SYDVKM. CDR3: CASSPVQGEGSNQPQHF. The CDR3 bases are TGTGCCAGCAGCCCGGTACAGGGAGAGGGGAGCAATCAGCCCCAGCATTTT.

The CDR3 here is CAISEVSGRAREQYF. CDR3 in DNA: TGTGCCATCAGTGAGGTTTCGGGAAGAGCGCGGGAGCAGTACTTC. The rearrangement uses TRBV10-3 and TRBJ2-7, with D possibly being TRBD2 (5 bases). V was clipped by 2 bases and J by 7 bases, with 18 bases between them. The CDR3 length is 15 residues. Germline V gene sequence: CDR1 ENHRY, CDR2 SYGVKD.

The CDR3 loop is CASSSSGLETQYF. For the CDR3, the DNA is TGTGCCAGCAGTTCGTCCGGTTTGGAGACCCAGTACTTC. J is TRBJ2-5 and V is TRBV7-8; D is uncertain. Germline values: CDR1 SGHVS, CDR2 FQNEAQ. Deletions cut 6 bases from V and 5 bases from J, with 13 bases between. The CDR3 is made up of 13 amino acids.

The chain uses TRBV28 and TRBJ2-7; unclear D gene. In germline, CDR1 is MDHEN, CDR2 SYDVKM. CDR3 length: 12 amino acids. V shed 3 bases and J shed 7 bases, with 10 bases lying between them. The CDR3 loop reads CASSLSLREQYF. CDR3 nucleotide sequence: TGTGCCAGCAGTTTGAGCCTCAGGGAGCAGTACTTC.

The chain is built from TRBV19 and TRBJ2-2; 7 bases match TRBD2. The CDR3 spans 13 residues. The J segment lost 1 base and the V segment lost 9 bases, leaving 2 bases of the junction unmatched. The germline CDR1 and CDR2 sequences are LNHDA and SQIVND (reference sequence). CDR3 bases: TGTGCCAGCAAGCGGGGGAACACCGGGGAGCTGTTTTTT. It yields the protein CASKRGNTGELFF. Based on the CDR3 plus reference TRBV19 and TRBJ2-2, the full variable domain is DGGITQSPKYLFRKEGQNVTLSCEQNLNHDAMYWYRQDPGQGLRLIYYSQIVNDFQKGDIAEGYSVSREKKESFPLTVTSAQKNPTAFYLCASKRGNTGELFFGEGSRLTVL.

This chain connects TRBV28 to TRBJ1-2; D ambiguous. CDR3 length: 13 amino acids. Trimming took off 6 bases at V and 2 bases at J, with 10 bases between the two ends. Per germline, CDR1 MDHEN and CDR2 SYDVKM. The CDR3 reads CASSTSRNYGYTF. CDR3 DNA sequence: TGTGCCAGCAGCACTTCCCGGAACTATGGCTACACCTTC.

J is TRBJ2-5 and V is TRBV7-8, with TRBD1 as a possible D gene (6 bases). The better agreement between TRBJ2-7 and the DNA end casts doubt on the J call. CDR3 size: 16 residues. Germline CDR1 is SGHVS and CDR2 is FQNEAQ. The CDR3, as DNA: TGTGCCAGCAGCTACTACACAGGGAAGGGCTCCTACGAGCAGTACTTC. This codes for CASSYYTGKGSYEQYF.

V gene TRBV7-2 combines with J gene TRBJ2-7; D perhaps matches TRBD2 (7 bases). This CDR3 spans 14 amino acids. The germline gives CDR1 SGHTA, CDR2 FQGNSA. The V gene lost 5 bases and the J gene lost 7 bases, with 18 bases spanning the gap. DNA for the CDR3: TGTGCCAGCAGCCCAAGGGGGGGCGGTCGGGAGCAGTACTTC. It codes for CASSPRGGGREQYF.

CDR3 DNA: TGTGCCAGCAGTGAACCGGGACAGGGAGTTGGTCAGCAGTACTTC. Its protein product is CASSEPGQGVGQQYF. The chain has TRBV6-1 and TRBJ2-7; TRBD1 aligns across 9 bases. Trimming cost V 2 bases and J 8 bases; bases outside gene matches: 10. The CDR3 loop spans 15 amino acids. Germline CDR1 and CDR2: MNHNS and SASEGT.

The chain links TRBV28 to TRBJ2-1, with D perhaps given as TRBD1 or TRBD2 (5 bases each). V gave up 5 bases and J gave up 9 bases, with 17 bases separating them. This CDR3 is built from 14 residues. CDR1 and CDR2 (germline): MDHEN, SYDVKM. CDR3 loop: CASSRLGARGEQFF. In nucleotides, the CDR3 is TGTGCCAGCAGTCGACTCGGGGCTCGCGGTGAGCAGTTCTTC.

The chain links TRBV10-3 to TRBJ2-1; no clear D. The CDR3 length is 11 residues. Germline V gives CDR1 ENHRY, CDR2 SYGVKD. V was clipped by 5 bases and J by 10 bases, with 9 bases between them. The CDR3 bases are TGTGCCATCAGTAAAGGTGGGGAGCAGTTCTTC. This codes for CAISKGGEQFF.

The chain carries TRBV28 and TRBJ2-7, with D possibly being TRBD2 (6 bases). CDR1 and CDR2 from the germline V gene are MDHEN and SYDVKM. CDR3 length equals 11 residues. V lost 10 bases and J lost 4, with 11 bases in between. The CDR3 region has the DNA TGTGCCACCTCGGGGGTTTACGAGCAGTACTTC. Translated, it gives CATSGVYEQYF.

In its sample, this clone was seen once. The V call is TRBV5-1, the J call TRBJ2-3; the D is unclear. The germline V gene encodes CDR1 SGHRS and CDR2 YFSETQ. V lost 4 bases and J 5 bases, leaving 8 bases between the germline ends. The length of the CDR3 is 12 residues. The CDR3 loop is CASSTDGDTQYF. CDR3 nucleotide sequence: TGCGCCAGCAGCACAGACGGAGATACGCAGTATTTT. The variable domain in full, completed from reference TRBV5-1 and TRBJ2-3, reads KAGVTQTPRYLIKTRGQQVTLSCSPISGHRSVSWYQQTPGQGLQFLFEYFSETQRNKGNFPGRFSGRQFSNSRSEMNVSTLELGDSALYLCASSTDGDTQYFGPGTRLTVL.

There are a few counts of this clone. The chain combines TRBV28 with TRBJ1-5; no clear D. Trimming cost V 2 bases and J 11 bases, with 16 bases left between them. In germline, CDR1 is MDHEN, CDR2 SYDVKM. The CDR3 spans 14 residues. The CDR3 DNA is TGTGCCAGCAGTTTAACGAGGTTGGGTCGGGCCCAGCATTTT. It yields the protein CASSLTRLGRAQHF.

On this clone: The sample contains more than one DNA sequence encoding this CDR3. This chain links TRBV28 with TRBJ1-5; D ambiguous. Germline CDR1 is MDHEN and CDR2 is SYDVKM. This CDR3 is 12 amino acids long. V lost 2 bases to trimming and J lost 4 bases, with 3 bases between them. CDR3 amino acids: CASSLTNQPQHF. In DNA, the CDR3 is TGTGCCAGCAGTTTAACTAATCAGCCCCAGCATTTT.

The rearrangement links TRBV6-6 to TRBJ1-1, with D unclear. Deletions cut 2 bases from V and 1 base from J, with 2 bases between. This CDR3 region has 12 residues. The V gene's germline CDR1 is MNHNY and CDR2 SVGAGI (reference sequence). The CDR3 DNA follows: TGTGCCAGCAGTTACGAGAACACTGAAGCTTTCTTT. This gives the protein CASSYENTEAFF.

J is TRBJ2-7 and V is TRBV28; 8 positions match TRBD1. V lost 3 bases to trimming and J lost 5 bases; unmatched junction nucleotides: 3. Germline V gene lookup returns CDR1 MDHEN and CDR2 SYDVKM. This CDR3 is built from 13 residues. The CDR3 DNA is TGTGCCAGCAGTTTCGACAGGGGCCACGAGCAGTACTTC. Its translation: CASSFDRGHEQYF.

This clone has only a few counts. V and J are TRBV28 and TRBJ1-1; possibly TRBD1 for D (5 bases). CDR3 length: 13 amino acids. The V and J ends lost 5 bases and 11 bases respectively, with 18 bases between them. Germline V gives CDR1 MDHEN, CDR2 SYDVKM. In DNA, the CDR3 is TGTGCCAGCAGTCCCTCGGACATCACTTCGGCTTTCTTT. It yields the protein CASSPSDITSAFF.